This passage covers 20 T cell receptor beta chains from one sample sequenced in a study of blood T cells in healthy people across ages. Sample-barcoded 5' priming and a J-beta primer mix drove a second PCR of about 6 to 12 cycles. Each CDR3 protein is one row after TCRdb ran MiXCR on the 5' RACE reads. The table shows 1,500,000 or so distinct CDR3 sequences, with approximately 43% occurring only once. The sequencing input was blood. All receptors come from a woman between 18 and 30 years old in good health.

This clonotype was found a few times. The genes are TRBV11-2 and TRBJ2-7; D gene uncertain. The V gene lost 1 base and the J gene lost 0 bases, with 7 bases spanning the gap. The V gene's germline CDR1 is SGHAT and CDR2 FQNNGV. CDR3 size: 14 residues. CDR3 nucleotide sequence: TGTGCCAGCAGCTTAGCGCAGAGCTCCTACGAGCAGTACTTC. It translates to CASSLAQSSYEQYF. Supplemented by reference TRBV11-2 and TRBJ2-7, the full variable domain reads EAGVAQSPRYKIIEKRQSVAFWCNPISGHATLYWYQQILGQGPKLLIQFQNNGVVDDSQLPKDRFSAERLKGVDSTLKIQPAKLEDSAVYLCASSLAQSSYEQYFGPGTRLTVT.

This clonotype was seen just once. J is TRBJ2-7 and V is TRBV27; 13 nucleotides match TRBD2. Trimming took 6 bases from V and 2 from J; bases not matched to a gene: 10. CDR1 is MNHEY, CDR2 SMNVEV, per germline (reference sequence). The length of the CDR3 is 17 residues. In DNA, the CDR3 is TGTGCCAGCAGCCTAGGGGGGGGACTAGCGGGACCCTACGAGCAGTACTTC. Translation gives CASSLGGGLAGPYEQYF.

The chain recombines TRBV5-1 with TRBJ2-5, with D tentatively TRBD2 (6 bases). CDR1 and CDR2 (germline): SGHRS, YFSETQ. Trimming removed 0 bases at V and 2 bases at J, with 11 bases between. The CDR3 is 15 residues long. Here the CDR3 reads CASSLERLVQETQYF. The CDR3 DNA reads TGCGCCAGCAGCTTGGAGAGACTAGTTCAAGAGACCCAGTACTTC. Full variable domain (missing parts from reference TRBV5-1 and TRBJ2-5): KAGVTQTPRYLIKTRGQQVTLSCSPISGHRSVSWYQQTPGQGLQFLFEYFSETQRNKGNFPGRFSGRQFSNSRSEMNVSTLELGDSALYLCASSLERLVQETQYFGPGTRLLVL.

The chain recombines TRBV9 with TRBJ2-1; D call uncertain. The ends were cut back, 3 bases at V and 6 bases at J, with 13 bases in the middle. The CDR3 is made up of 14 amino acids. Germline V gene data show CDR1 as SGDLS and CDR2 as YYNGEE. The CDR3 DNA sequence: TGTGCCAGCAGCGCTCCTAGGACCACCAATGAGCAGTTCTTC. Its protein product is CASSAPRTTNEQFF.

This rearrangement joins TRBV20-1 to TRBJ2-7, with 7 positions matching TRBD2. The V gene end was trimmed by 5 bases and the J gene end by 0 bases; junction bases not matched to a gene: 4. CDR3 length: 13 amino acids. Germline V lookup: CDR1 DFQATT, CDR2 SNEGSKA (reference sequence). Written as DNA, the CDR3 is TGCAGTGCTGGGGGGGACGGCTCCTACGAGCAGTACTTC. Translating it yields CSAGGDGSYEQYF.

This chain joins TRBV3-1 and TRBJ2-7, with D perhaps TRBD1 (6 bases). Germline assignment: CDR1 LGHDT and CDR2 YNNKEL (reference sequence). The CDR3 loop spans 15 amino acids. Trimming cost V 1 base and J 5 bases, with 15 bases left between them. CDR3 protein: CASSQGLLRGNEQYF. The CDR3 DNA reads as TGTGCCAGCAGCCAAGGACTCTTAAGGGGGAACGAGCAGTACTTC.

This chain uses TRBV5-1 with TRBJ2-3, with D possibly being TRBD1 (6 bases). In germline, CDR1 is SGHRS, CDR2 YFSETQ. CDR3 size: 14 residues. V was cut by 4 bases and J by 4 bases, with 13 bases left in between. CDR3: CASSVTDRPDTQYF. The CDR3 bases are TGCGCCAGCAGCGTGACCGACAGGCCAGATACGCAGTATTTT.

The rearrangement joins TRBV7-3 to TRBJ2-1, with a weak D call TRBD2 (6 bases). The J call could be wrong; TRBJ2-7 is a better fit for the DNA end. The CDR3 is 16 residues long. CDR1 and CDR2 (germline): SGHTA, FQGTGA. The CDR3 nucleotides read TGTGCCAGCAGCTTTAACCCGGGACTGGTGGGCAATGAGCAGTACTTC. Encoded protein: CASSFNPGLVGNEQYF.

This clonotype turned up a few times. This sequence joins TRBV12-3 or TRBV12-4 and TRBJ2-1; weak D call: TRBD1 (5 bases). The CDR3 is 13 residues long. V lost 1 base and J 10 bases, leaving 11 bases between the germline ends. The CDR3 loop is CASSLVYSGEQFF. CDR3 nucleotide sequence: TGTGCCAGCAGTTTAGTCTACTCAGGGGAGCAGTTCTTC.

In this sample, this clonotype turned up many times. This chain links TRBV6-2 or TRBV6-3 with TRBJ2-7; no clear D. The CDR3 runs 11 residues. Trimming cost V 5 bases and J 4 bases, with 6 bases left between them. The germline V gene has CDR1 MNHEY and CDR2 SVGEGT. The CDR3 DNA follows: TGTGCCAGCAGTGCCCTTTACGAGCAGTACTTC. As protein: CASSALYEQYF.

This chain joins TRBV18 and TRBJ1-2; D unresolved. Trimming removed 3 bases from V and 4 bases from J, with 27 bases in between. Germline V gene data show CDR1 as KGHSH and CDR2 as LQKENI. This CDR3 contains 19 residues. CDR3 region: CASSPSSGSGRLTLYGYTF. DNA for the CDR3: TGTGCCAGCTCACCTTCTTCGGGGTCCGGAAGGTTGACCCTCTATGGCTACACCTTC.

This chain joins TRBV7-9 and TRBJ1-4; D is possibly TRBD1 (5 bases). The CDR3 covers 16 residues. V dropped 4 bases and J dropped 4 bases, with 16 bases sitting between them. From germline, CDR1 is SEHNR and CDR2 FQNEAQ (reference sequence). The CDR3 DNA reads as TGTGCCAGCAGCTCCAAGGGGACGGTTCATAATGAAAAACTGTTTTTT. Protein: CASSSKGTVHNEKLFF.

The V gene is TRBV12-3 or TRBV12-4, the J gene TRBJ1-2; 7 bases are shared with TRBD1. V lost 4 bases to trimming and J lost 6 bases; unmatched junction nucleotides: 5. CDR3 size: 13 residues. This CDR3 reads CASSYDRAHGYTF. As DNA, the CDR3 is TGTGCCAGCAGTTACGACAGGGCTCATGGCTACACCTTC.

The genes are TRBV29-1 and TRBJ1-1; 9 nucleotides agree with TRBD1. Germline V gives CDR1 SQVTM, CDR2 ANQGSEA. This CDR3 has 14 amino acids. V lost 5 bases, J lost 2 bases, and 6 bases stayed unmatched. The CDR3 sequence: CSVRPGQGNTEAFF. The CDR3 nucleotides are TGCAGCGTTCGGCCGGGACAGGGAAACACTGAAGCTTTCTTT.

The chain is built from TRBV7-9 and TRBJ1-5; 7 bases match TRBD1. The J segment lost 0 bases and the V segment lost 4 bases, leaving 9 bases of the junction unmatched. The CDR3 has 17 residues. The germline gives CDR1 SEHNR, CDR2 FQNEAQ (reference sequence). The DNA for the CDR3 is TGTGCCAGCAGCTCCGGGGACAGACTCTATAGCAATCAGCCCCAGCATTTT. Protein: CASSSGDRLYSNQPQHF.

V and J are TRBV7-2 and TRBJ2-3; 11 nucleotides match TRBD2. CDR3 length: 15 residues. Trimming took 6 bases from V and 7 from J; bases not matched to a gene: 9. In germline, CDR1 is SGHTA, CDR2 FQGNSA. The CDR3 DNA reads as TGTGCCAGCAGGCAGACTAGCGGGGCGGTCTATACGCAGTATTTT. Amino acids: CASRQTSGAVYTQYF.

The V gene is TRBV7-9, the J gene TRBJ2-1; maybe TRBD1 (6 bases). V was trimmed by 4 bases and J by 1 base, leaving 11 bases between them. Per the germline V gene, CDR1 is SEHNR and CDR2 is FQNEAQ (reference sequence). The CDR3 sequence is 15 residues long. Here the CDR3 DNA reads TGTGCCAGCAGCTCCAGGGGTGGGTCCTACAATGAGCAGTTCTTC. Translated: CASSSRGGSYNEQFF. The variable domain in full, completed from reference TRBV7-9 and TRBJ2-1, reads DTGVSQNPRHKITKRGQNVTFRCDPISEHNRLYWYRQTLGQGPEFLTYFQNEAQLEKSRLLSDRFSAERPKGSFSTLEIQRTEQGDSAMYLCASSSRGGSYNEQFFGPGTRLTVL.

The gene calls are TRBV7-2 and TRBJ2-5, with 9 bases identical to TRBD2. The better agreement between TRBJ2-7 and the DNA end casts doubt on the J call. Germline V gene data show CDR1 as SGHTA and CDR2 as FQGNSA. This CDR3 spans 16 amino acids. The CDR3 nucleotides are TGTGCCAGCAGCTTAGCAGTCCTAGCGGGACTATACGAGCAGTACTTC. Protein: CASSLAVLAGLYEQYF.

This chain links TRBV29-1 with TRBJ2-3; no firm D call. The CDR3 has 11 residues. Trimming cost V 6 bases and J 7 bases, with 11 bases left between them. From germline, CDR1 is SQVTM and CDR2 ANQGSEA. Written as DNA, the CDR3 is TGCAGCGTCTCTGATGGGAATACGCAGTATTTT. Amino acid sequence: CSVSDGNTQYF.

CDR3 sequence (DNA): TGTGCCAGCAGCGCCCCGGGGGTAGCCAAAAACATTCAGTACTTC. Translating gives CASSAPGVAKNIQYF. This chain links TRBV7-9 with TRBJ2-4, with D perhaps matching TRBD2 (6 bases). V was shortened by 5 bases and J by 0 bases, with 11 bases between the two germline ends. This CDR3 is 15 amino acids long. Germline lookup yields CDR1 SEHNR and CDR2 FQNEAQ (reference sequence).